These 13 T cell receptor beta chains share one sample of origin, sequenced in a study of blood T cell repertoires in COVID-19. Only in-frame clones appear in the TCRdb table, and some are missing; sequencing was by immunoSEQ multiplex PCR. Here the sample spans around 70,000 clones, roughly three quarters being singletons. Source material: peripheral blood. Source of these receptors: a man in his 70s with acute or convalescent COVID-19.

The rearrangement joins TRBV27 to TRBJ2-1; possibly TRBD2 for D (6 bases). V was pared by 2 bases and J by 6 bases, with 11 bases between. The CDR3 consists of 14 residues. Germline CDR1 and CDR2: MNHEY and SMNVEV (reference sequence). The CDR3 sequence: CASSLVGSVNEQFF. CDR3 coding DNA: TGTGCCAGCAGTTTAGTCGGGAGCGTCAATGAGCAGTTCTTC.

The chain links TRBV10-3 to TRBJ2-2; 16 bases agree with TRBD2. V lost 3 bases and J lost 9; bases outside the gene matches: 7. The germline V gene has CDR1 ENHRY and CDR2 SYGVKD. The CDR3 is 17 residues long. The CDR3 DNA reads TGTGCCATCAGTGACCCCGGGACTAGCGGGAGGGACCGGGAGCTGTTTTTT. Translation: CAISDPGTSGRDRELFF.

The chain couples TRBV27 to TRBJ1-2, with a tentative D call TRBD1 (6 bases). This CDR3 has 15 residues. V gave up 4 bases and J gave up 8 bases, with 20 bases separating them. Germline V gives CDR1 MNHEY, CDR2 SMNVEV (reference sequence). CDR3 DNA sequence: TGTGCCAGCAGTTCACAAACAGGGACCACTTGGGGCTACACCTTC. Protein sequence: CASSSQTGTTWGYTF.

The chain uses TRBV21-1 and TRBJ2-1; TRBD2, the D gene given by the table, was not confirmed from the DNA. TRBV21-1 is assigned pseudogene status. CDR3 length: 20 amino acids. CDR3 loop: CASSKVALAGEILRYNEQFF. In DNA, the CDR3 is TGTGCCAGCAGCAAAGTAGCCCTAGCGGGAGAAATATTAAGATACAATGAGCAGTTCTTC.

The chain joins TRBV9 to TRBJ2-1; 14 bases are a match to TRBD2. Germline loops: CDR1 SGDLS, CDR2 YYNGEE. Unmatched junction bases numbered 15, after V lost 0 bases and J lost 7 bases. The CDR3 is 20 amino acids. CDR3 in DNA: TGTGCCAGCAGCGTAGAGGGGATGGGGACTAGCGGGAGAACGGGGAATGAGCAGTTCTTC. This encodes CASSVEGMGTSGRTGNEQFF.

The chain couples TRBV6-5 to TRBJ2-1; possible D gene TRBD2, 6 bases. Germline V gene lookup returns CDR1 MNHEY and CDR2 SVGAGI. V lost 7 bases and J lost 3, with 16 bases in between. CDR3 length: 15 residues. CDR3 sequence: CASTPVGGHYNEQFF. CDR3 DNA sequence: TGTGCCAGCACCCCAGTCGGGGGTCACTACAATGAGCAGTTCTTC.

The chain combines TRBV9 with TRBJ2-7; the match to TRBD2 covers 9 bases. After removal of 0 bases from V and 2 bases from J, the junction contained 6 bases not matched to a gene. The CDR3 runs 16 residues. Per the germline V gene, CDR1 is SGDLS and CDR2 is YYNGEE. The CDR3 is CASSVGWLAGPYEQYF. CDR3 nucleotides: TGTGCCAGCAGCGTAGGGTGGCTAGCGGGACCCTACGAGCAGTACTTC. The variable domain in full, with the rest retrieved from reference TRBV9 and TRBJ2-7, is DSGVTQTPKHLITATGQRVTLRCSPRSGDLSVYWYQQSLDQGLQFLIQYYNGEERAKGNILERFSAQQFPDLHSELNLSSLELGDSALYFCASSVGWLAGPYEQYFGPGTRLTVT.

This sequence joins TRBV13 and TRBJ2-3, with TRBD2 matching over 7 bases. This CDR3 is built from 14 residues. V lost 5 bases to trimming and J lost 2 bases; unmatched junction nucleotides: 4. The germline V gene has CDR1 PRHDT and CDR2 FYEKMQ (reference sequence). CDR3 nucleotide sequence: TGTGCCAGCAGCCCCGGGACTACCACAGATACGCAGTATTTT. Translation gives CASSPGTTTDTQYF.

This clone was observed once. This rearrangement joins TRBV7-3 to TRBJ2-7, with TRBD1 matching 9 bases. The CDR3 is 13 amino acids. V shed 5 bases, J shed 6 bases, and the junction held 5 bases outside the gene matches. From germline, CDR1 is SGHTA and CDR2 FQGTGA. The CDR3 nucleotides are TGTGCCAGCAGCGCCGGACAGGGGCGCGAGCAGTACTTC. Amino acid sequence: CASSAGQGREQYF. Filled out from reference TRBV7-3 and TRBJ2-7, the complete variable domain reads GAGVSQTPSNKVTEKGKYVELRCDPISGHTALYWYRQSLGQGPEFLIYFQGTGAADDSGLPNDRFFAVRPEGSVSTLKIQRTERGDSAVYLCASSAGQGREQYFGPGTRLTVT.

The chain combines TRBV6-4 with TRBJ2-2; maybe TRBD1 (6 bases). The V end lost 6 bases, the J end lost 5 bases, and 10 bases lay between the germline ends. CDR1 is MRHNA and CDR2 is SNTAGT in the germline V gene. This CDR3 is 13 amino acids long. CDR3 sequence (DNA): TGTGCCAGCAGCGAACAGGGAACCGGGGAGCTGTTTTTT. It yields the protein CASSEQGTGELFF.

V and J are TRBV5-1 and TRBJ2-1, with 7 bases that match TRBD2. CDR1 SGHRS and CDR2 YFSETQ come from the germline V gene. After removal of 2 bases from V and 9 bases from J, the junction contained 14 bases not matched to a gene. The CDR3 totals 16 residues. In DNA, the CDR3 is TGCGCCAGCAGCTTACTCACGGGGGGTACAAGGGGTGAGCAGTTCTTC. As protein: CASSLLTGGTRGEQFF.

For the CDR3, the DNA is TGTGCCAGCAGACGAATCAGAACGGGAAATCAGCCCCAGCATTTT. Protein sequence: CASRRIRTGNQPQHF. The rearrangement joins TRBV28 to TRBJ1-5; no firm D call. Germline loops: CDR1 MDHEN, CDR2 SYDVKM. The CDR3 runs 15 residues. Trimming left V 6 bases short and J 4 bases short, with 16 bases between. Full variable domain (rest looked up from reference TRBV28 and TRBJ1-5): DVKVTQSSRYLVKRTGEKVFLECVQDMDHENMFWYRQDPGLGLRLIYFSYDVKMKEKGDIPEGYSVSREKKERFSLILESASTNQTSMYLCASRRIRTGNQPQHFGDGTRLSIL.

The genes are TRBV24-1 and TRBJ2-3, with TRBD2 matching 8 bases. With V trimmed by 3 bases and J by 5 bases, 6 bases remained unmatched. The germline V gene has CDR1 KGHDR and CDR2 SFDVKD. This CDR3 is 15 amino acids long. CDR3 coding DNA: TGTGCCACCAGTGATCTGGGACTAGACCTAGATACGCAGTATTTT. Translated: CATSDLGLDLDTQYF.